This record looks at one T cell receptor (beta chain) sequence and its context. Its specificity is not known. The CDR3 runs to 15 residues. Germline V gene data show CDR1 as SGDLS and CDR2 as YYNGEE. With 8 bases clipped from V and 0 bases from J, the junction kept 8 bases outside the gene matches. This entry belongs to a study of cytomegalovirus exposure and HLA in healthy donors. Healthy donors of bone marrow made up the group. Likely unrecorded immune exposures existed in these nominally healthy donors. Broader study findings: An analysis that was carried out later associated 17,000 or so TCR beta sequences with HLA alleles at 0.05 false discovery rate.

A multiplex PCR was run with 60 Vbeta primers and 13 Jbeta primers. The method was immunoSEQ multiplex PCR; TCRdb's version includes in-frame clones alone and lacks a portion of them. The table includes some 150,000 clones, about three quarters detected once. V usage is TRBV9 and J usage is TRBJ1-3, with TRBD1 identical over 7 bases. Specimen: PBMCs. The source of this sequence is a female donor in good health and CMV-seronegative. The CDR3 DNA follows: TGTGCCAGTGCCGCAGGGGGGATCTCTGGAAACACCATATATTTT. Protein product: CASAAGGISGNTIYF.